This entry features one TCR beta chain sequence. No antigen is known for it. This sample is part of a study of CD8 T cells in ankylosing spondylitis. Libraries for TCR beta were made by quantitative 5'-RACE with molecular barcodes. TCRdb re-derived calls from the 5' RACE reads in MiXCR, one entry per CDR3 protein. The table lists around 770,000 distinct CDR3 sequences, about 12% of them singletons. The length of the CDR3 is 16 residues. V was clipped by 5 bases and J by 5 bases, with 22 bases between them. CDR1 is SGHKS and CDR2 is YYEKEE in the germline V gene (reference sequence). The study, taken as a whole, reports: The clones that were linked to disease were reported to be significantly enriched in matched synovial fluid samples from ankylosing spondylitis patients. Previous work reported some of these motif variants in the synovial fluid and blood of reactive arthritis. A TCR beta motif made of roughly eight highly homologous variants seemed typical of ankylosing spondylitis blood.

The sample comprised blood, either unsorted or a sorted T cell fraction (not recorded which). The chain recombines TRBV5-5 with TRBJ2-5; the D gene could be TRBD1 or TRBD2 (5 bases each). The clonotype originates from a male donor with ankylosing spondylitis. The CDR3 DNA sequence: TGTGCCAGCAGTCAAACCTCCGGGACCAGAACGGAGACCCAGTACTTC. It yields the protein CASSQTSGTRTETQYF.